This T cell receptor (beta chain) was recovered during a study of molecular identifiers for immune sequencing clone quantification. The CDR3 extends over 11 amino acids. Germline CDR1 and CDR2: SQVTM and ANQGSEA. Trimming stripped 1 base from V and 2 bases from J, with 3 bases between. This clonotype appeared a few times. TCRdb itself ran the PCR reads through MiXCR, one entry per CDR3 protein. This table holds 460,000 or so distinct CDR3 sequences, roughly 23% found once. Sequenced input: naive CD8+ T cells from blood, with Jurkat cell RNA spiked in. Subset indicated: FACS-sorted CD8+CD4-CCR7+CD45RA+ naive T cells. The source is a human donor in good health. Some libraries in this study had Jurkat cell RNA spiked in. The chain employs TRBV29-1 and TRBJ2-7; D remains ambiguous. CDR3: CSVEGTYEQYF. The CDR3 bases are TGCAGCGTTGAAGGTACCTACGAGCAGTACTTC.